What follows are 5 T cell receptor beta chains derived from one specimen sequenced in a study of blood T cell repertoires in COVID-19 (dated by TCRdb to 2019 to 2021). The method was the immunoSEQ multiplex PCR assay. The table was pulled from immuneACCESS by TCRdb, which kept in-frame rearrangements only. Such tables lose some clones; where checked, under half of the loss comes from unresolved V genes, and the rest has no known cause. This sample is represented by about 170,000 clones; around 85% of them were singletons. Roughly 1.1% of the sample is held by the ten biggest clonotypes. The sample taken for sequencing was peripheral blood. These receptors came from a man aged 55 to 70 who had recovered from COVID-19.

V gene TRBV3-1 (or the pseudogene TRBV3-2) combines with J gene TRBJ1-1; 7 nucleotides match TRBD1. The CDR3 contains 14 residues. The ends lost 5 bases at V and 4 bases at J; junction bases unmatched: 7. Germline V lookup: CDR1 LGHDT, CDR2 YNNKEL (reference sequence). The CDR3: CASSYGGGSTEAFF. The DNA of the CDR3 is TGTGCCAGCAGCTACGGAGGGGGCAGCACTGAAGCTTTCTTT.

V gene TRBV6-5 combines with J gene TRBJ2-7, with 7 bases matching TRBD1. The CDR3 has 14 amino acids. Unmatched junction bases numbered 3, after V lost 2 bases and J lost 2 bases. CDR1 is MNHEY and CDR2 is SVGAGI in the germline V gene. CDR3 sequence: CASSYNDRAYEQYF. CDR3 in DNA: TGTGCCAGCAGTTACAACGACAGGGCCTACGAGCAGTACTTC.

This clone came up once. The CDR3 here is CASSPEGTGSREQFF. CDR3 bases: TGTGCCAGCAGCCCAGAAGGGACAGGGTCTCGTGAGCAGTTCTTC. V gene TRBV7-8 combines with J gene TRBJ2-1; 9 positions agree with TRBD1. Trimming removed 5 bases from V and 9 bases from J; junction bases left unmatched: 11. Germline CDR1 is SGHVS and CDR2 is FQNEAQ. CDR3 length equals 15 residues.

The rearrangement links TRBV12-3 or TRBV12-4 to TRBJ2-7; a possible D gene is TRBD1 (5 bases). V lost 6 bases and J lost 4, with 13 bases in between. This CDR3 comprises 13 residues. CDR3 region: CASSLNQGYEQYF. CDR3 nucleotides: TGTGCCAGCAGCCTCAACCAGGGTTACGAGCAGTACTTC.

CDR3 amino acids: CASSAQGVDEQYF. CDR3 nucleotide sequence: TGTGCCAGCAGTGCACAGGGGGTCGACGAGCAGTACTTC. V is TRBV2 and J is TRBJ2-7; TRBD1 agrees at 8 bases. Germline-derived CDR1 and CDR2 are SNHLY and FYNNEI. The CDR3 contains 13 residues. V dropped 4 bases and J dropped 5; count of bases not matched to a gene: 4.